This TCR beta chain originates from a study of T cells in Graves' hyperthyroidism and ophthalmopathy. Researchers amplified the TCR beta CDR3 regions from RNA transcripts. During a first-round RT-PCR of the TCR CDR3, the HTBI primer set was used. TCRdb re-called the multiplex PCR reads through MiXCR, storing one row per CDR3 protein. The data hold just over 550,000 distinct CDR3 sequences, with roughly 46% observed a single time. Of note for this clonotype: The antigen is unknown.

The length of the CDR3 is 16 residues. In germline, CDR1 is DFQATT, CDR2 SNEGSKA (reference sequence). The V gene end was trimmed by 0 bases and the J gene end by 5 bases; junction bases not matched to a gene: 8. Diagnoses used clinical symptoms, serum thyroxine and TRAb, thyroid ultrasound and orbital computed tomography. Study-wide results and caveats: Blood also held most thyroid clonotypes expanded beyond 0.001. Ophthalmopathy got predicted by the model a median approximately 6 months before its onset.

Sequenced input: peripheral blood or thyroid tissue (not recorded which). The chain has TRBV20-1 and TRBJ2-5; 11 bases line up with TRBD2. The receptor was isolated from a woman aged 18-29 years with Graves' hyperthyroidism. The CDR3 region is CSARDPGLAARETQYF. For the CDR3, the DNA is TGCAGTGCTAGAGATCCGGGACTAGCGGCCCGCGAGACCCAGTACTTC.